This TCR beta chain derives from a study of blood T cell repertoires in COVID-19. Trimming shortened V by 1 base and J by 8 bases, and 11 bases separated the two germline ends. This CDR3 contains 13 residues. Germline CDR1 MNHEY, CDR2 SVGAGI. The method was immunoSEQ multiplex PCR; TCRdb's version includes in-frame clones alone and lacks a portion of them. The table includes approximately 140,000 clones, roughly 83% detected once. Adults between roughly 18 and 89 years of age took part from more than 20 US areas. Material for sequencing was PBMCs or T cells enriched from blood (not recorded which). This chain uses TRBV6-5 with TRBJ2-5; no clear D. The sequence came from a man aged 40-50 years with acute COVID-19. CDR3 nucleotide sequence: TGTGCCAGCAGTTACTTTCTTCGGGTAACCCAGTACTTC. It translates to CASSYFLRVTQYF.